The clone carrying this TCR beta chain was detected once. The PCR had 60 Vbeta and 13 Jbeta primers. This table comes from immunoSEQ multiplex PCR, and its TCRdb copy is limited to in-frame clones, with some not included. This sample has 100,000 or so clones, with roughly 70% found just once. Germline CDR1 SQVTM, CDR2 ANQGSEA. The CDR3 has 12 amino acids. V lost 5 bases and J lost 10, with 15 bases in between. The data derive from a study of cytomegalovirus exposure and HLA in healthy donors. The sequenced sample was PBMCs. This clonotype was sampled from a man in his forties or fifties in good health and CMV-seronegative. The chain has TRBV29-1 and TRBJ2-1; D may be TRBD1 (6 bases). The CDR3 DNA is TGCAGCGTTCACCCTTGGGGGCCAGAGCAGTTCTTC. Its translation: CSVHPWGPEQFF.